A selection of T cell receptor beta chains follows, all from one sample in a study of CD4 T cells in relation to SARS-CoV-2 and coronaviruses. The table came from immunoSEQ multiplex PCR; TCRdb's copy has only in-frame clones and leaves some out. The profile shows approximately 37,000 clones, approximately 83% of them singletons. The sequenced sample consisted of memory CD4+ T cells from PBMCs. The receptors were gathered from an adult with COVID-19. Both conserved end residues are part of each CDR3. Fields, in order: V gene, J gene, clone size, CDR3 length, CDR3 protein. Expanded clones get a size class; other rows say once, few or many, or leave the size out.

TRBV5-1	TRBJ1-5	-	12	CASRYKYQPQHF
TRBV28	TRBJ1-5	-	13	CASSLGVFQPQHF
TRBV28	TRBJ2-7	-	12	CASRSGQYEQYF
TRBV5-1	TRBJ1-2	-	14	CASSSQTGDYGYTF
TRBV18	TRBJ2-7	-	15	CASSPLRGTSDEQYF
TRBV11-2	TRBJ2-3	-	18	CASKLSRRTSGSTDTQYF
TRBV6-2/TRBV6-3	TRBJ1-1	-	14	CASSYSRMNTEAFF
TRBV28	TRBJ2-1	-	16	CASSPTSGRDHNEQFF
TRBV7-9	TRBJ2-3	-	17	CASRDGGWVWTADTQYF
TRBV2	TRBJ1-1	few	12	CASMYRRTEAFF